This TCR beta chain is drawn from a study of blood T cell repertoires in COVID-19. Whole-study context: The United States, Italy and Spain supplied acute and convalescent COVID-19 samples.

Germline V CDR1 and CDR2: PRHDT, FYEKMQ (reference sequence). V lost 6 bases to trimming and J lost 4 bases, with 18 bases between them. The CDR3 loop spans 15 amino acids. Assignment of participants to cohorts was predicated upon participant-reported clinical history. Before they entered the study, exposed participants had met a COVID-19 case within 2 weeks. Measured with immunoSEQ multiplex PCR; TCRdb has only the in-frame clones, and not every one. The repertoire consists of some 360,000 clones, with roughly 90% occurring once and the leading ten covering 1%. The sample comprised PBMCs or T cells enriched from blood (not recorded which). This chain uses TRBV13 with TRBJ1-2; no firm D call. The clonotype was recovered from a woman in her thirties who had been exposed to COVID-19. CDR3 DNA sequence: TGTGCCAGCAGGTGGAGGCAGCAACAATTCTATGGCTACACCTTC. As protein: CASRWRQQQFYGYTF.